A selection of T cell receptor beta chains follows, all from one sample in a study of cytomegalovirus exposure and HLA in healthy donors. Measured with immunoSEQ multiplex PCR; TCRdb has only the in-frame clones, and not every one. Here the sample spans 150,000 to 200,000 clones, around 78% being singletons. The material sequenced was PBMCs. Receptors were obtained from a woman aged 30 to 39 in good health and CMV-seropositive. Each CDR3 is given with its conserved first and last residue. A D gene is named only where the DNA matches it firmly. A row's size may be missing; if present it is once, few, many or a size class.

cdr3_aa cdr3_nt j_call d_call v_call clone_size
CASSLAGGSDTEAFF TGCGCCAGCAGCTTGGCGGGGGGATCGGACACTGAAGCTTTCTTT TRBJ1-1 . TRBV5-1 .
CASSSDRDYQPQHF TGTGCCAGCAGCTCCGACAGGGACTATCAGCCCCAGCATTTT TRBJ1-5 TRBD1 TRBV7-2 .
CASSSTVNTEAFF TGTGCCAGCAGCTCGACAGTGAACACTGAAGCTTTCTTT TRBJ1-1 . TRBV7-2 .
CASSPHTTNEKLFF TGTGCCAGTAGTCCACATACAACTAATGAAAAACTGTTTTTT TRBJ1-4 . TRBV19 .
CASRVGQGREQYF TGTGCCAGCAGAGTAGGACAGGGCCGCGAGCAGTACTTC TRBJ2-7 TRBD1 TRBV6-6 once
CASSLAGWLFF TGTGCCAGCAGCTTGGCGGGTTGGCTGTTTTTT TRBJ2-2 . TRBV2 .
CASSLTGEVNQPQHF TGTGCCAGCAGTCTGACAGGGGAGGTCAATCAGCCCCAGCATTTT TRBJ1-5 TRBD1 TRBV28 .
CASTRDVVAEAFF TGTGCCAGCACCCGAGATGTAGTGGCTGAAGCTTTCTTT TRBJ1-1 . TRBV6-1 .
CAAESTGTGKYGYTF TGTGCCGCCGAATCGACCGGGACAGGGAAGTATGGCTACACCTTC TRBJ1-2 TRBD1 TRBV19 .
CASSDTQGVTGELFF TGCGCCAGCAGTGATACACAGGGTGTCACCGGGGAGCTGTTTTTT TRBJ2-2 . TRBV10-1 few
CSGIRQGNTEAFF TGCAGCGGCATAAGACAGGGAAACACTGAAGCTTTCTTT TRBJ1-1 TRBD1 TRBV29-1 few
CASSFPYGGPEAFF TGTGCCAGCAGCTTTCCATATGGAGGCCCTGAAGCTTTCTTT TRBJ1-1 . TRBV7-9 .
CASSTRMNTEAFF TGTGCCAGTAGTACCCGTATGAACACTGAAGCTTTCTTT TRBJ1-1 . TRBV19 few
CASSRGQGGGYTF TGCGCCAGCAGCCGGGGGCAGGGGGGAGGCTACACCTTC TRBJ1-2 TRBD1 TRBV5-1 .
CASSQEAQLNQPQHF TGCGCCAGCAGCCAAGAAGCGCAGTTAAATCAGCCCCAGCATTTT TRBJ1-5 . TRBV4-1 .
CASSLEGVNSPLHF TGCGCCAGCAGCTTGGAAGGGGTTAATTCACCCCTCCACTTT TRBJ1-6 . TRBV5-1 .
CASSFRGFSGNTIYF TGTGCCAGCAGCTTCAGGGGTTTCTCTGGAAACACCATATATTTT TRBJ1-3 . TRBV5-6 .
CATGTGWGGAAYEQYF TGTGCCACCGGGACAGGGTGGGGGGGAGCCGCCTACGAGCAGTACTTC TRBJ2-7 TRBD1 TRBV27 .
CASSGRTSEETQYF TGTGCCAGCAGTGGACGGACTAGCGAAGAGACCCAGTACTTC TRBJ2-5 TRBD2 TRBV2 once
CASSLLTDQETQYF TGCGCCAGCAGCTTGTTGACAGACCAAGAGACCCAGTACTTC TRBJ2-5 . TRBV5-1 .
CASTGRGTSLSEQYF TGTGCCAGTACCGGACGCGGGACTAGTTTGTCCGAGCAGTACTTC TRBJ2-7 TRBD2 TRBV19 .
CASSSGPWTGAGANVLTF TGTGCCAGCAGCTCCGGGCCGTGGACAGGGGCTGGGGCCAACGTCCTGACTTTC TRBJ2-6 TRBD1 TRBV7-2 few
CASSYMAARTGELFF TGTGCCAGCAGTTACATGGCTGCGCGGACCGGGGAGCTGTTTTTT TRBJ2-2 . TRBV6-5 .
CASSIIGQSNQPQHF TGTGCCAGTAGTATAATCGGACAGTCCAATCAGCCCCAGCATTTT TRBJ1-5 . TRBV19 .
CASSSTGRNTGELFF TGTGCCAGCAGTTCAACAGGGCGCAACACCGGGGAGCTGTTTTTT TRBJ2-2 . TRBV28 .
CASSEGPSGGQFF TGTGCCAGCAGTGAAGGTCCTAGCGGGGGGCAGTTCTTC TRBJ2-1 TRBD2 TRBV6-1 .
CASSYGGSTYEQYF TGTGCCAGCAGTTACGGGGGCAGTACCTACGAGCAGTACTTC TRBJ2-7 . TRBV6-5 .
CAGEGGEKLANYGYTF TGTGCCGGGGAGGGAGGGGAAAAGTTAGCTAACTATGGCTACACCTTC TRBJ1-2 . TRBV30 .
CASSSIPGGSGTGELFF TGTGCCAGTAGTTCAATCCCCGGGGGTAGCGGCACCGGGGAGCTGTTTTTT TRBJ2-2 . TRBV19 once
CASSSGTQTRNQETQYF TGTGCCAGCAGCTCCGGCACCCAGACTAGAAACCAAGAGACCCAGTACTTC TRBJ2-5 . TRBV7-6 .
CAGRPGLGTEAFF TGTGCCGGCAGACCCGGACTGGGCACTGAAGCTTTCTTT TRBJ1-1 . TRBV7-9 .
CATSFPGADTQYF TGTGCCACCAGCTTTCCGGGGGCAGATACGCAGTATTTT TRBJ2-3 . TRBV15 few
CASSSRKRGYNEQFF TGTGCCAGCAGCTCTCGTAAGCGGGGCTACAATGAGCAGTTCTTC TRBJ2-1 TRBD2 TRBV11-2 .
CASSDRVGNTEAFF TGTGCCAGCAGTGACAGGGTGGGGAACACTGAAGCTTTCTTT TRBJ1-1 TRBD1 TRBV6-5 .
CAALGRAGNTIYF TGTGCCGCCTTGGGCAGGGCGGGAAACACCATATATTTT TRBJ1-3 . TRBV6-6 .
CASKQGSGNTIYF TGTGCCAGCAAACAGGGCTCTGGAAACACCATATATTTT TRBJ1-3 . TRBV5-6 .
CASSLDRGLKPQHF TGTGCCAGCAGCTTAGACAGGGGGCTCAAGCCCCAGCATTTT TRBJ1-5 TRBD1 TRBV7-9 .
CASSGYSWETQYF TGTGCCAGCAGTGGCTACTCTTGGGAGACCCAGTACTTC TRBJ2-5 . TRBV25-1 .
CASSPGQGNEQFF TGCGCCAGCAGCCCGGGACAGGGCAATGAGCAGTTCTTC TRBJ2-1 TRBD1 TRBV4-3 .
CASSEQNWNTEAFF TGTGCCAGCAGTGAACAGAACTGGAACACTGAAGCTTTCTTT TRBJ1-1 . TRBV6-5 .
CASSTQETQYF TGTGCCAGTAGTACACAGGAGACCCAGTACTTC TRBJ2-5 . TRBV19 once
CASSLAGGFDQPQHF TGTGCCAGCAGCTTAGCAGGGGGGTTCGATCAGCCCCAGCATTTT TRBJ1-5 TRBD1 TRBV13 once
CASSPTAQGNYGYTF TGTGCCAGCAGCCCCACGGCACAGGGCAACTATGGCTACACCTTC TRBJ1-2 . TRBV5-6 .
CASSPFTQNVNTEAFF TGTGCCAGCTCACCATTTACGCAGAACGTGAACACTGAAGCTTTCTTT TRBJ1-1 . TRBV18 .
CAITEEGSLAGNTIYF TGTGCCATCACGGAGGAGGGGAGTCTGGCTGGAAACACCATATATTTT TRBJ1-3 . TRBV10-3 .
CASSVETGELFF TGTGCCAGCTCGGTAGAGACCGGGGAGCTGTTTTTT TRBJ2-2 . TRBV25-1 few
CASSLGLAGLYEQYF TGTGCCAGCAGCCTCGGATTAGCGGGTCTCTACGAGCAGTACTTC TRBJ2-7 TRBD2 TRBV5-4 .
CASSPPGTHHNEQFF TGTGCCAGCAGTCCTCCCGGGACACACCACAATGAGCAGTTCTTC TRBJ2-1 . TRBV6-6 .
CASSTITGGNSNQPQHF TGTGCCAGCAGTACTATCACAGGGGGCAATAGCAATCAGCCCCAGCATTTT TRBJ1-5 TRBD1 TRBV2 .
CASSYSGLRKQFF TGTGCCAGCAGTTACAGCGGACTGAGGAAGCAGTTCTTC TRBJ2-1 . TRBV6-5 .
CASSYADRVTVGGYTF TGTGCCAGCAGTTACGCGGACAGGGTCACGGTTGGAGGCTACACCTTC TRBJ1-2 TRBD1 TRBV6-5 few
CASSPGTVLYNEQFF TGTGCCAGCAGCCCAGGGACAGTTCTCTACAATGAGCAGTTCTTC TRBJ2-1 TRBD1 TRBV7-9 .
CASSQEPDRNYGYTF TGCGCCAGCAGCCAAGAGCCGGACAGGAACTATGGCTACACCTTC TRBJ1-2 TRBD1 TRBV4-3 once
CASSVGPSSGNTIYF TGTGCCAGCAGCGTAGGGCCTAGCTCTGGAAACACCATATATTTT TRBJ1-3 . TRBV9 .
CASSFTGGVHTEAFF TGTGCCAGCAGCTTCACAGGGGGCGTACACACTGAAGCTTTCTTT TRBJ1-1 TRBD1 TRBV11-2 .
CASSVTSGRVGSDTQYF TGTGCCAGTAGTGTCACTAGCGGGAGGGTCGGCTCAGATACGCAGTATTTT TRBJ2-3 TRBD2 TRBV19 .
CASSLSTGTGRTYEQYF TGTGCCAGCAGTTTATCCACCGGGACAGGGAGAACCTACGAGCAGTACTTC TRBJ2-7 TRBD1 TRBV27 .
CASSPDRTYNEQFF TGTGCCAGTAGTCCAGACAGAACCTACAATGAGCAGTTCTTC TRBJ2-1 . TRBV19 .
CASSQGPGLEGHEQYF TGCGCCAGCAGCCAAGGGCCGGGACTAGAAGGCCACGAGCAGTACTTC TRBJ2-7 TRBD2 TRBV4-1 .
CASSRGGRLPSEQYF TGTGCCAGCAGTCGAGGGGGACGGCTTCCCTCCGAGCAGTACTTC TRBJ2-7 . TRBV6-5 .